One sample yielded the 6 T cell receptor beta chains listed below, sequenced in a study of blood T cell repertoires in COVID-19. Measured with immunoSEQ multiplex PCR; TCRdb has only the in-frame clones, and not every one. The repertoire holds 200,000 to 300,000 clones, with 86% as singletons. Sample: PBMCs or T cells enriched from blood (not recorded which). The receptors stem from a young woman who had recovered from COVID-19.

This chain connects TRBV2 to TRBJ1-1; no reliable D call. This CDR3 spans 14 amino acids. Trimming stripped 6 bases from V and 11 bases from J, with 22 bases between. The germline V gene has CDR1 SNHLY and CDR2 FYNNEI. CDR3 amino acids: CASRFEVSAVGAFF. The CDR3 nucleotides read TGTGCCAGCAGGTTTGAGGTCTCGGCGGTTGGGGCTTTCTTT. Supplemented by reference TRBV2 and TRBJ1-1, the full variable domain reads EPEVTQTPSHQVTQMGQEVILRCVPISNHLYFYWYRQILGQKVEFLVSFYNNEISEKSEIFDDQFSVERPDGSNFTLKIRSTKLEDSAMYFCASRFEVSAVGAFFGQGTRLTVV.

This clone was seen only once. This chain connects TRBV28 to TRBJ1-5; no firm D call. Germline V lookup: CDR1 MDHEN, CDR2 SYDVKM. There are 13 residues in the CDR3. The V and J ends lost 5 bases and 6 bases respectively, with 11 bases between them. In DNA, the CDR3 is TGTGCCAGCAGTGCGCAGGTTCCTCAGCCCCAGCATTTT. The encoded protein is CASSAQVPQPQHF.

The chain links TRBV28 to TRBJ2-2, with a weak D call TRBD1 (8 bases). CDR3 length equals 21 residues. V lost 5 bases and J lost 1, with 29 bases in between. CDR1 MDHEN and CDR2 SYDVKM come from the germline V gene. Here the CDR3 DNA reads TGTGCCAGCAGTCCTACGGGGGGAACGACAGGGGCGAGGATGAACACCGGGGAGCTGTTTTTT. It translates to CASSPTGGTTGARMNTGELFF.

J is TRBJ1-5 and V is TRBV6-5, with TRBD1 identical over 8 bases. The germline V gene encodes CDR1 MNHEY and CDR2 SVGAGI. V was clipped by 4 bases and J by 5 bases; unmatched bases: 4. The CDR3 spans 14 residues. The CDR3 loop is CASSLDREYQPQHF. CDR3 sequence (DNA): TGTGCCAGCAGTTTGGACAGGGAGTATCAGCCCCAGCATTTT.

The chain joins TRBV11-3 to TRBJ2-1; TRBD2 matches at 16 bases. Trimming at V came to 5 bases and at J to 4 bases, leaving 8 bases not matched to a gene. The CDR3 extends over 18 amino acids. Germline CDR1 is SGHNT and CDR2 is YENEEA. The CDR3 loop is CASSPRGTSGGGYNEQFF. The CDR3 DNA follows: TGTGCCAGCAGCCCGCGGGGGACTAGCGGGGGGGGTTACAATGAGCAGTTCTTC. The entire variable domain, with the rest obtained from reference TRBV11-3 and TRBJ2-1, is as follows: EAGVVQSPRYKIIEKKQPVAFWCNPISGHNTLYWYLQNLGQGPELLIRYENEEAVDDSQLPKDRFSAERLKGVDSTLKIQPAELGDSAVYLCASSPRGTSGGGYNEQFFGPGTRLTVL.

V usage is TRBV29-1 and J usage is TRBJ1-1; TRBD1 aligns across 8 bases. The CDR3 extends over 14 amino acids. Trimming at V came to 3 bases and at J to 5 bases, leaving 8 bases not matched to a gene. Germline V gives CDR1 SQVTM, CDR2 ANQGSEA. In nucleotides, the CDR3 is TGCAGCGTTGAGAACGCAGGGGGCGGAACTGAAGCTTTCTTT. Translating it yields CSVENAGGGTEAFF.